The table lists the clone carrying this TCR beta chain with a count of one. Amplification used 60 Vbeta primers and 13 Jbeta primers. Here immunoSEQ multiplex PCR was the method, and the copy in TCRdb shows in-frame clones only, minus some. Of 65,000 to 80,000 clones in the sample, approximately 72% were seen once. The data originate from a study of cytomegalovirus exposure and HLA in healthy donors. This CDR3 has 14 amino acids. From germline, CDR1 is SGHNT and CDR2 YYREEE (reference sequence). V usage is TRBV5-4 and J usage is TRBJ2-5; D gene unclear. TRBJ2-7 explains the end of the DNA better; the J call may be wrong. Sequencing used PBMCs. This TCR came from a woman aged 35 to 49 in good health and CMV-seropositive. In nucleotides, the CDR3 is TGTGCCAGCAACCGACTCCCGAGCTCCTACGAGCAGTACTTC. Translation gives CASNRLPSSYEQYF.